This entry concerns a single T cell receptor (beta chain). Its cognate antigen is unknown. Trimming removed 6 bases from V and 4 bases from J, with 17 bases in between. CDR1 MDHEN and CDR2 SYDVKM come from the germline V gene. The CDR3 runs to 15 residues. CD8 cells regarded as naive lacked CD45RO, were positively chosen for CCR7, and omitted terminally differentiated effector memory CD45RA+ cells. This specimen belongs to a study of shared clonotypes between healthy human individuals. The study's findings and limits: Rarefaction showed sorted-subset sequencing was incomplete despite large depth.

In the source study's methods: ImmunoSEQ output lacked quality scores and full-length reads, limiting matched filtering. Sequencing used immunoSEQ multiplex PCR; TCRdb keeps in-frame clones, though not all of them. V, J and clone size are those of that table, while D and trimming were read from the DNA. The table shows over 2,000,000 clones, with around 95% occurring only once. The chain links TRBV28 to TRBJ2-3, with a weak D call TRBD1 (5 bases). Sequencing was carried out using naive CD8+ T cells from PBMCs. The sequence came from a man between 18 and 35 years old in good health. Some clones in this sample may be carry-over from other donors' samples. CDR3 protein: CASSKRQTRSDTQYF. CDR3 in DNA: TGTGCCAGCAGCAAACGACAGACGCGGTCAGATACGCAGTATTTT.